The 27 T cell receptor beta chains below all came from one sample that was sequenced in a study of blood T cell repertoires in COVID-19. Method: immunoSEQ multiplex PCR; TCRdb's copy keeps in-frame clones and lacks some. The sample includes over 200,000 clones, roughly 91% of them seen just once. The sample taken for sequencing was peripheral blood. Receptors were obtained from a woman in her thirties or forties who had recovered from COVID-19.

This clone was recorded a few times. The V call is TRBV5-5, the J call TRBJ2-7; TRBD1 aligns across 12 bases. The V gene's germline CDR1 is SGHKS and CDR2 YYEKEE (reference sequence). The CDR3 runs to 15 residues. Trimming at V came to 4 bases and at J to 9 bases, leaving 11 bases not matched to a gene. The CDR3 protein is CASSPPGQGARGQYF. Here the CDR3 DNA reads TGTGCCAGCAGCCCGCCGGGACAGGGGGCCCGGGGGCAGTACTTC.

The CDR3 nucleotides read TGTGCCAGCAGTTACCCGACAGGGCCTGGAAACACCATATATTTT. This translates into CASSYPTGPGNTIYF. The V gene is TRBV6-2 or TRBV6-3, the J gene TRBJ1-3; the match to TRBD1 covers 7 bases. In germline, CDR1 is MNHEY, CDR2 SVGEGT. The CDR3 is made up of 15 amino acids. Trimming cost V 2 bases and J 2 bases; bases outside gene matches: 3.

The chain uses TRBV5-1 and TRBJ1-4; no firm D call. Germline values: CDR1 SGHRS, CDR2 YFSETQ. This CDR3 contains 14 residues. Trimming stripped 4 bases from V and 5 bases from J, with 12 bases between. The CDR3 DNA is TGCGCCAGCAGCCCGGCGGGGAGAAATGAAAAACTGTTTTTT. Protein: CASSPAGRNEKLFF.

The V call is TRBV9, the J call TRBJ1-1; 7 nucleotides align to TRBD1. V dropped 0 bases and J dropped 4; count of bases not matched to a gene: 3. The length of the CDR3 is 14 residues. CDR1 is SGDLS, CDR2 YYNGEE, per germline. For the CDR3, the DNA is TGTGCCAGCAGCGTAGGACAGGGCGGCACTGAAGCTTTCTTT. Encoded protein: CASSVGQGGTEAFF.

DNA of the CDR3: TGTGCCACCGTAGGGTCCGGGGGCTCCTACAATGAGCAGTTCTTC. Translating gives CATVGSGGSYNEQFF. The chain combines TRBV24-1 with TRBJ2-1; possibly TRBD2 for D (6 bases). Looked up from germline, CDR1 is KGHDR and CDR2 is SFDVKD. The CDR3 length is 15 residues. V lost 9 bases and J 0 bases, leaving 14 bases between the germline ends.

The chain joins TRBV15 to TRBJ2-1; possibly TRBD2 for D (7 bases). Germline assignment: CDR1 LNHNV and CDR2 YYDKDF (reference sequence). There are 16 residues in the CDR3. Trimming cost V 3 bases and J 0 bases, with 12 bases left between them. Here the CDR3 reads CATSRGGGSSYNEQFF. CDR3 nucleotide sequence: TGTGCCACCAGCAGGGGGGGCGGGAGCTCCTACAATGAGCAGTTCTTC.

This chain joins TRBV4-3 and TRBJ2-1; 12 positions match TRBD2. CDR1 and CDR2 from the germline V gene are LGHNA and YSLEER. The J segment lost 8 bases and the V segment lost 0 bases, leaving 11 bases of the junction unmatched. The CDR3 contains 18 residues. This CDR3 reads CASSQEVGTSGYGDEQFF. The CDR3 DNA follows: TGCGCCAGCAGCCAAGAGGTCGGGACTAGCGGGTATGGGGATGAGCAGTTCTTC.

J is TRBJ1-5 and V is TRBV5-6, with 7 bases identical to TRBD1. Germline CDR1 reads SGHDT; CDR2 reads YYEEEE. V shed 4 bases and J 3 bases; nucleotides not matched to a gene: 4. CDR3 size: 14 residues. The CDR3 sequence: CASSREGANQPQHF. CDR3 DNA: TGTGCCAGCAGCCGCGAGGGGGCCAATCAGCCCCAGCATTTT. Filled out from reference TRBV5-6 and TRBJ1-5, the complete variable domain reads DAGVTQSPTHLIKTRGQQVTLRCSPKSGHDTVSWYQQALGQGPQFIFQYYEEEERQRGNFPDRFSGHQFPNYSSELNVNALLLGDSALYLCASSREGANQPQHFGDGTRLSIL.

This chain links TRBV30 with TRBJ2-2; 14 bases map to TRBD2. Germline V gives CDR1 GTSNPN, CDR2 SVGIG (reference sequence). Trimming took 3 bases from V and 8 from J; bases not matched to a gene: 14. The CDR3 runs 18 residues. DNA of the CDR3: TGTGCCTGGAGGGCCGGGGGGGGACTAGCGGGAGTAGGTGGGGAGCTGTTTTTT. Protein sequence: CAWRAGGGLAGVGGELFF.

This chain links TRBV6-4 with TRBJ2-6; tentative D call: TRBD1 (5 bases). CDR1 and CDR2 (germline): MRHNA, SNTAGT. CDR3 size: 15 residues. Trimming took 11 bases from V and 4 from J, leaving 18 bases between them. CDR3 DNA sequence: TGTGCCGGGGCTACAGGTCCCTCCGGGGCCAACGTCCTGACTTTC. This gives the protein CAGATGPSGANVLTF.

The chain combines TRBV7-2 with TRBJ2-1; TRBD2 matches 12 bases. CDR1 SGHTA and CDR2 FQGNSA come from the germline V gene. The CDR3 covers 16 residues. Trimming removed 2 bases from V and 9 bases from J; junction bases left unmatched: 8. The CDR3 sequence is CASSLQTSGRMGEQFF. In nucleotides, the CDR3 is TGTGCCAGCAGCTTACAGACTAGCGGGAGAATGGGTGAGCAGTTCTTC.

V usage is TRBV12-3 or TRBV12-4 and J usage is TRBJ1-6; D is uncertain. The CDR3 is made up of 13 amino acids. With 10 bases removed from V and 3 bases from J, the gap between germline ends came to 10 bases. The CDR3 DNA sequence: TGTGCCACCCGGCAGGACTATAATTCACCCCTCCACTTT. Its protein is CATRQDYNSPLHF.

This chain links TRBV20-1 with TRBJ2-1; unclear D gene. The CDR3 extends over 10 amino acids. Germline assignment: CDR1 DFQATT and CDR2 SNEGSKA (reference sequence). CDR3: CRGLVDEQFF. CDR3 coding DNA: TGCAGGGGCCTTGTGGATGAGCAGTTCTTC.

The chain links TRBV5-4 to TRBJ2-1; TRBD2 aligns across 11 bases. Trimming at V came to 4 bases and at J to 0 bases, leaving 3 bases not matched to a gene. The CDR3 has 16 residues. CDR1 and CDR2 (germline): SGHNT, YYREEE (reference sequence). For the CDR3, the DNA is TGTGCCAGCAGCCGGGGACTAGCGGTCTCCTACAATGAGCAGTTCTTC. It specifies CASSRGLAVSYNEQFF.

The genes are TRBV19 and TRBJ2-3, with TRBD2 matching over 8 bases. The CDR3 sequence is 15 residues long. Germline-derived CDR1 and CDR2 are LNHDA and SQIVND (reference sequence). The ends lost 4 bases at V and 1 base at J; junction bases unmatched: 4. The CDR3 region has the DNA TGTGCCAGTAGTAGACCGGGACTAGGCACAGATACGCAGTATTTT. It specifies CASSRPGLGTDTQYF.

The chain joins TRBV15 to TRBJ2-7; TRBD1 matches 9 bases. The CDR3 consists of 12 residues. The germline gives CDR1 LNHNV, CDR2 YYDKDF (reference sequence). The J segment lost 4 bases and the V segment lost 5 bases, leaving 0 bases of the junction unmatched. This chain's CDR3 is CATSGQGYEQYF. The CDR3 coding sequence is TGTGCCACCAGCGGACAGGGGTACGAGCAGTACTTC. Combining the CDR3 with reference TRBV15 and TRBJ2-7 gives the whole variable domain DAMVIQNPRYQVTQFGKPVTLSCSQTLNHNVMYWYQQKSSQAPKLLFHYYDKDFNNEADTPDNFQSRRPNTSFCFLDIRSPGLGDTAMYLCATSGQGYEQYFGPGTRLTVT.

The rearrangement uses TRBV3-1 (or the pseudogene TRBV3-2) and TRBJ2-1; 11 bases align to TRBD2. This CDR3 is built from 15 residues. V shed 4 bases and J 6 bases; nucleotides not matched to a gene: 5. CDR1 is LGHDT and CDR2 is YNNKEL in the germline V gene (reference sequence). This chain's CDR3 is CASSPGGTSGNEQFF. Here the CDR3 DNA reads TGTGCCAGCAGCCCCGGCGGGACTAGCGGCAATGAGCAGTTCTTC.

The V gene is TRBV5-5, the J gene TRBJ2-7; D perhaps matches TRBD1 (7 bases). Trimming left V 0 bases short and J 2 bases short, with 15 bases between. Germline CDR1 and CDR2: SGHKS and YYEKEE (reference sequence). CDR3 length equals 16 residues. CDR3 protein: CASSLGETGTPYEQYV. In DNA form, the CDR3 reads TGTGCCAGCAGCTTGGGGGAGACAGGGACTCCCTACGAGCAGTACGTC.

The chain uses TRBV6-2 or TRBV6-3 and TRBJ1-1; tentative D call: TRBD1 (6 bases). V was clipped by 6 bases and J by 10 bases, with 18 bases between them. The germline CDR1 and CDR2 sequences are MNHEY and SVGEGT. The CDR3 extends over 13 amino acids. This CDR3 reads CASSHDRISVAFF. The CDR3 coding sequence is TGTGCCAGCAGCCATGACAGGATTTCAGTAGCTTTCTTT.

J is TRBJ2-7 and V is TRBV18; 16 bases align to TRBD2. Germline CDR1 is KGHSH and CDR2 is LQKENI. V gave up 6 bases and J gave up 6 bases; unmatched junction bases: 8. This CDR3 region has 16 residues. The CDR3 bases are TGTGCCAGCTCGAGTTCCGGGACTAGCGGGAGGGGCGAGCAGTACGTC. It is translated as CASSSSGTSGRGEQYV.

The genes are TRBV29-1 and TRBJ2-1; maybe TRBD2 (6 bases). Per germline, CDR1 SQVTM and CDR2 ANQGSEA. The V end lost 7 bases, the J end lost 6 bases, and 16 bases lay between the germline ends. The CDR3 covers 13 residues. CDR3 DNA: TGCAGCGCACAACGGGGGAGCGGCAATGAGCAGTTCTTC. Its translation is CSAQRGSGNEQFF.

As concerns this clone: A read error may account for a junction end that differs from germline. The genes are TRBV7-7 and TRBJ2-7; 14 bases are a match to TRBD2. This CDR3 has 16 amino acids. CDR1 and CDR2 from the germline V gene are SSHAT and FNYEAQ (reference sequence). DNA of the CDR3: TGTGCTAGCAGCCCCGGGACTAGCGGGAGCTCCTACGAGCAGTACTTC. Encoded protein: CASSPGTSGSSYEQYF.

This rearrangement joins TRBV19 to TRBJ2-5; 8 positions match TRBD2. Germline V gene sequence: CDR1 LNHDA, CDR2 SQIVND (reference sequence). The ends lost 1 base at V and 0 bases at J; junction bases unmatched: 7. The CDR3 is 17 residues long. The CDR3 bases are TGTGCCAGTAGTATAGCGCCTGGCGGGGGGCACCAAGAGACCCAGTACTTC. Protein: CASSIAPGGGHQETQYF. Full variable domain (missing parts from reference TRBV19 and TRBJ2-5): DGGITQSPKYLFRKEGQNVTLSCEQNLNHDAMYWYRQDPGQGLRLIYYSQIVNDFQKGDIAEGYSVSREKKESFPLTVTSAQKNPTAFYLCASSIAPGGGHQETQYFGPGTRLLVL.

This sequence joins TRBV9 and TRBJ2-7, with 8 bases aligning to TRBD1. V was clipped by 4 bases and J by 4 bases; unmatched bases: 10. Germline loops: CDR1 SGDLS, CDR2 YYNGEE. The CDR3 runs 15 residues. CDR3 sequence: CASSQGAPGAYEQYF. CDR3 coding DNA: TGTGCCAGCAGCCAGGGGGCGCCGGGGGCTTACGAGCAGTACTTC.

This clone was counted a single time. V and J are TRBV12-1 and TRBJ2-4; the DNA was not used to check the table's D call, TRBD2. TRBV12-1 corresponds to a pseudogene. The CDR3 spans 17 residues. CDR3 sequence (DNA): TGTGCCAGCAGCCCACACACCGCTAGCGGGGCCAAAAACATTCAGTACTTC. It specifies CASSPHTASGAKNIQYF.

This clone turned up a few times. The chain is built from TRBV2 and TRBJ1-3; perhaps TRBD1 as D (5 bases). V was pared by 8 bases and J by 1 base, with 27 bases between. The CDR3 consists of 19 residues. Germline loops: CDR1 SNHLY, CDR2 FYNNEI. CDR3 region: CASGLRGPGSGGSGNTIYF. Written as DNA, the CDR3 is TGTGCCAGCGGCCTCCGGGGACCCGGGTCGGGAGGGTCTGGAAACACCATATATTTT.

The rearrangement joins TRBV6-1 to TRBJ1-1, with 7 nucleotides matching TRBD1. The ends lost 2 bases at V and 4 bases at J; junction bases unmatched: 4. Germline loops: CDR1 MNHNS, CDR2 SASEGT. The CDR3 runs to 14 residues. Here the CDR3 reads CASSELAGGTEAFF. Here the CDR3 DNA reads TGTGCCAGCAGTGAATTGGCAGGGGGCACTGAAGCTTTCTTT.